Only one count was recorded for the clone carrying this T cell receptor (beta chain). The target antigen is unknown. Method: immunoSEQ multiplex PCR; TCRdb's copy keeps in-frame clones and lacks some. Of roughly 9,800 clones in the sample, around 91% were seen once. The sample comes from a study of graft-versus-host responses after intestinal transplantation. Background on the study: Once they had received anti-thymocyte globulin induction, all recipients took tacrolimus and steroids for around 3 years. Whole-study findings and limits: GvH clones were identified in recipient marrow, with some first appearing in ileum or blood. The study associated peak circulating GvH clone levels with early post-transplant HvG declines. Graft-donor T cell macrochimerism coincided with high graft-versus-host to host-versus-graft clonal ratios in allografts.

V lost 2 bases and J lost 5; bases outside the gene matches: 7. This CDR3 contains 15 residues. Germline assignment: CDR1 SGHVS and CDR2 FNYEAQ. Sample: PBMCs, taken 43 to 45 days after intestinal transplant. The chain combines TRBV7-6 with TRBJ2-5; 8 bases align to TRBD2. The sequence came from a human patient who received an intestinal transplant, so some T cells may come from the graft donor. CDR3 protein: CASSLRRGDVETQYF. Here the CDR3 DNA reads TGTGCCAGCAGCTTAAGGCGGGGGGATGTTGAGACCCAGTACTTC. The complete variable domain, with remaining parts taken from reference TRBV7-6 and TRBJ2-5, reads GAGVSQSPRYKVTKRGQDVALRCDPISGHVSLYWYRQALGQGPEFLTYFNYEAQQDKSGLPNDRFSAERPEGSISTLTIQRTEQRDSAMYRCASSLRRGDVETQYFGPGTRLLVL.